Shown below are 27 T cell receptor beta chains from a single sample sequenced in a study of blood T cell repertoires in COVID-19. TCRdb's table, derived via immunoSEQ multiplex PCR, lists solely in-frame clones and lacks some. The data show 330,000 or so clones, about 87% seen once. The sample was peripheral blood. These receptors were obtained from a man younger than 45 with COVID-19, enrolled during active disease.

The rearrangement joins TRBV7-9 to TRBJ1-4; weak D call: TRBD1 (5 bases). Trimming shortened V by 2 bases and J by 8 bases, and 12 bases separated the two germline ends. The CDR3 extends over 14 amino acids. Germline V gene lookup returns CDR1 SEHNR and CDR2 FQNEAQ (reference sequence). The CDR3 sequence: CASSLTQGSEKLFF. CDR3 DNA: TGTGCCAGCAGCTTAACGCAGGGTTCGGAAAAACTGTTTTTT.

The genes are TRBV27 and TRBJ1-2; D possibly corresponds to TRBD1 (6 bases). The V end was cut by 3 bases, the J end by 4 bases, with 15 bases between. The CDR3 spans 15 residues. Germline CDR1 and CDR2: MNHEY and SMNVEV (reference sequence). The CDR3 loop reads CASSLWGDRPYGYTF. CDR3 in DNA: TGTGCCAGCAGTTTGTGGGGTGACAGGCCCTATGGCTACACCTTC.

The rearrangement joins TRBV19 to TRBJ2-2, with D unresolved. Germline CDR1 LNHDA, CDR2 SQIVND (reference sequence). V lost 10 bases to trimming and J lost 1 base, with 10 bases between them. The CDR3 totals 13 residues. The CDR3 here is CATLGKNTGELFF. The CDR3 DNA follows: TGTGCCACCCTAGGAAAGAACACCGGGGAGCTGTTTTTT.

The CDR3 is CASRSQGVTSGNTIYF. In DNA form, the CDR3 reads TGTGCCAGTAGATCCCAAGGGGTAACTTCTGGAAACACCATATATTTT. The chain uses TRBV19 and TRBJ1-3, with D possibly being TRBD1 (5 bases). Germline CDR1 and CDR2: LNHDA and SQIVND (reference sequence). This CDR3 spans 16 amino acids. V lost 6 bases, J lost 1 base, and 16 bases lay in between.

CDR3 loop: CASSSPRQGFYEQYF. The CDR3 DNA is TGTGCCAGCAGTTCTCCTCGACAGGGGTTCTACGAGCAGTACTTC. The chain employs TRBV27 and TRBJ2-7, with 8 bases fitting TRBD1. V shed 4 bases and J 3 bases; nucleotides not matched to a gene: 8. The germline V gene encodes CDR1 MNHEY and CDR2 SMNVEV (reference sequence). The CDR3 contains 15 residues.

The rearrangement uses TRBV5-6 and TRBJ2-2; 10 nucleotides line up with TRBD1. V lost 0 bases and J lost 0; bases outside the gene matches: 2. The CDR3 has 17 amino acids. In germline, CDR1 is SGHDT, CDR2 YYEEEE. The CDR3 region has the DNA TGTGCCAGCAGCTTGGCCGGACAGGGGGCGAACACCGGGGAGCTGTTTTTT. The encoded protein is CASSLAGQGANTGELFF.

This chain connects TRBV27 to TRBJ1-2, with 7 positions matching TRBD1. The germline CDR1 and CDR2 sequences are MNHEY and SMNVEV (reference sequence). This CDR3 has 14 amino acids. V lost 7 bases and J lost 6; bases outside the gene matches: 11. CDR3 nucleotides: TGTGCCAGCATCAGGGGTAGGGGGCTGGATGGCTACACCTTC. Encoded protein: CASIRGRGLDGYTF.

The CDR3 reads CASSYPSGRPDTQYF. CDR3 nucleotides: TGTGCCAGCAGTTACCCTAGCGGGAGACCAGATACGCAGTATTTT. The chain recombines TRBV6-2 or TRBV6-3 with TRBJ2-3; 10 bases line up with TRBD2. From germline, CDR1 is MNHEY and CDR2 SVGEGT. Trimming removed 2 bases from V and 4 bases from J; junction bases left unmatched: 3. The CDR3 extends over 15 amino acids.

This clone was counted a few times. The CDR3 region is CASSVGLTPNQPQHF. In DNA form, the CDR3 reads TGTGCCAGCAGCGTAGGCTTGACACCTAATCAGCCCCAGCATTTT. V and J are TRBV9 and TRBJ1-5, with no clear D. This CDR3 is 15 amino acids long. Germline V gene sequence: CDR1 SGDLS, CDR2 YYNGEE. Trimming removed 0 bases from V and 4 bases from J, with 11 bases in between.

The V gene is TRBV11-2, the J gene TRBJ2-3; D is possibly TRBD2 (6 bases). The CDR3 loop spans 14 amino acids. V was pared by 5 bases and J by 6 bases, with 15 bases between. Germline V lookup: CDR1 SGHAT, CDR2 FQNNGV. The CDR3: CASSLRLGGDTQYF. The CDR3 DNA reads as TGTGCCAGCAGCCTCCGACTAGGAGGCGATACGCAGTATTTT.

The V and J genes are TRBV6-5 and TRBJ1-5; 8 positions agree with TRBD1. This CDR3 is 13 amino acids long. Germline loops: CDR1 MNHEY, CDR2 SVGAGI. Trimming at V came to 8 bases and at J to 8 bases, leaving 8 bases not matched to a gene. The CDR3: CASGVTGDKPQHF. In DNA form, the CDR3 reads TGTGCCAGCGGGGTGACAGGGGACAAGCCCCAGCATTTT.

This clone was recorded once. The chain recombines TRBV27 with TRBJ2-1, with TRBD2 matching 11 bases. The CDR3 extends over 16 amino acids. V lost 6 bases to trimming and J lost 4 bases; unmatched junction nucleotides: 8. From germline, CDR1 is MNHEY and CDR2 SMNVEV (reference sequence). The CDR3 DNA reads TGTGCCAGCAGCCCTCGACTAGCGGGAAGGTACAATGAGCAGTTCTTC. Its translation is CASSPRLAGRYNEQFF.

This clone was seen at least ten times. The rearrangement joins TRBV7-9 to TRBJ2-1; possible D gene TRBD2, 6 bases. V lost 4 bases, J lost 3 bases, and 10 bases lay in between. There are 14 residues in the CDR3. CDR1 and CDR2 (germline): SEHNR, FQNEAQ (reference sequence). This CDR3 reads CASSSGTYYNEQFF. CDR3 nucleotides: TGTGCCAGCAGCTCCGGGACTTACTACAATGAGCAGTTCTTC.

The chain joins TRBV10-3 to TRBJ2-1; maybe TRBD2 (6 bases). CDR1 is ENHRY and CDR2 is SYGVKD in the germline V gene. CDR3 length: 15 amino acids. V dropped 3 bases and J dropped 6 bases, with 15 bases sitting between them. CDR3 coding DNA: TGTGCCATCAGTGACCGACTAGTTGGAAGCAATGAGCAGTTCTTC. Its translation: CAISDRLVGSNEQFF.

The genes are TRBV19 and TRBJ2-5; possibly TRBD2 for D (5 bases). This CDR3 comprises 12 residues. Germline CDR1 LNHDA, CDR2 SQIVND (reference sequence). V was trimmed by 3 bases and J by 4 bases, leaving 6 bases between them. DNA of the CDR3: TGTGCCAGTAGTATGACTACAGAGACCCAGTACTTC. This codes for CASSMTTETQYF. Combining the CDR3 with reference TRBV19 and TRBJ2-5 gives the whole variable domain DGGITQSPKYLFRKEGQNVTLSCEQNLNHDAMYWYRQDPGQGLRLIYYSQIVNDFQKGDIAEGYSVSREKKESFPLTVTSAQKNPTAFYLCASSMTTETQYFGPGTRLLVL.

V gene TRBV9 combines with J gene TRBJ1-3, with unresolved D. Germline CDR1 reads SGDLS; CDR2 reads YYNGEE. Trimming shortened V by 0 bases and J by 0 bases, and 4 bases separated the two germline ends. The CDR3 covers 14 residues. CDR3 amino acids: CASSVESSGNTIYF. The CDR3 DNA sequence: TGTGCCAGCAGCGTAGAGAGCTCTGGAAACACCATATATTTT.

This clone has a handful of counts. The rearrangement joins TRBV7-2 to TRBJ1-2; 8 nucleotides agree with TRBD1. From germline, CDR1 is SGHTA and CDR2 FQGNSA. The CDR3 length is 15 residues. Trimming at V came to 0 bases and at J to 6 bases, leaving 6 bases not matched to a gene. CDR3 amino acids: CASSLAGRTGHGYTF. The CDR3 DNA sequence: TGTGCCAGCAGCTTAGCCGGCCGGACAGGGCATGGCTACACCTTC.

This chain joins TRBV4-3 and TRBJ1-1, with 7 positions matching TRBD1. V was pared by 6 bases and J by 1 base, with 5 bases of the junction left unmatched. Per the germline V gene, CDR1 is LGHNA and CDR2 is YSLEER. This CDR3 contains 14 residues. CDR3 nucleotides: TGCGCCAGCAGTTCCGGGACAGAGAACACTGAAGCTTTCTTT. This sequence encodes CASSSGTENTEAFF.

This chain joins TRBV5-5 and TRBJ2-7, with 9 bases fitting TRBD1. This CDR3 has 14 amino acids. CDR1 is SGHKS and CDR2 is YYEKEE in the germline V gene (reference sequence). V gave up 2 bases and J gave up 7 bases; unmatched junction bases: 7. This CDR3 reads CASSFYRTGVEQYF. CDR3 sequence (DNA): TGTGCCAGCAGCTTTTATCGGACAGGGGTTGAGCAGTACTTC.

CDR3 bases: TGTGCCACCAGTGGAGGACAGGGGGCAGGAGGGAACACCGGGGAGCTGTTTTTT. Encoded protein: CATSGGQGAGGNTGELFF. The V gene is TRBV24-1, the J gene TRBJ2-2; TRBD1 matches 11 bases. The V and J ends lost 5 bases and 1 base, in that order; junction bases with no gene match: 8. CDR3 length: 18 residues. Germline lookup yields CDR1 KGHDR and CDR2 SFDVKD.

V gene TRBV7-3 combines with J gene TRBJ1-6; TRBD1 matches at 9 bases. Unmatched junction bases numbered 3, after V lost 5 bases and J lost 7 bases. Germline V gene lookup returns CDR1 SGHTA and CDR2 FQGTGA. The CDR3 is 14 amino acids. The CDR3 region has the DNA TGTGCCAGCAGCCAGGGACAGGGAAATTCACCCCTCCACTTT. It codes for CASSQGQGNSPLHF.

Here the CDR3 reads CASSRRGQRYEQYF. In nucleotides, the CDR3 is TGTGCCAGCAGTCGAAGGGGACAGAGATACGAGCAGTACTTC. This rearrangement joins TRBV6-2 or TRBV6-3 to TRBJ2-7; 7 bases line up with TRBD1. The CDR3 sequence is 14 residues long. V gave up 5 bases and J gave up 4 bases; unmatched junction bases: 8. Looked up from germline, CDR1 is MNHEY and CDR2 is SVGEGT.

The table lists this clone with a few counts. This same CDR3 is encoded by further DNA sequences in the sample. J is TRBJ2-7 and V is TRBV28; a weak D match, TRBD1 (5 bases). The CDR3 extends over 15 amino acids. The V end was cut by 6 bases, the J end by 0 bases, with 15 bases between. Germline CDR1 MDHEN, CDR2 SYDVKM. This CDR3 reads CASRPQGAFSYEQYF. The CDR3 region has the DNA TGTGCCAGCAGGCCTCAAGGGGCTTTCTCCTACGAGCAGTACTTC.

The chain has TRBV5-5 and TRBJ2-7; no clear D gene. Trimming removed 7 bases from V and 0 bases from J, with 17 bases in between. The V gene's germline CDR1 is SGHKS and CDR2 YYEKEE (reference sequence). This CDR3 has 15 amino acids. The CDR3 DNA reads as TGTGCCAGCCATAGTATCCTTACGAGCTCCTACGAGCAGTACTTC. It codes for CASHSILTSSYEQYF. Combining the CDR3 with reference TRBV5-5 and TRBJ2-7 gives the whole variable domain DAGVTQSPTHLIKTRGQQVTLRCSPISGHKSVSWYQQVLGQGPQFIFQYYEKEERGRGNFPDRFSARQFPNYSSELNVNALLLGDSALYLCASHSILTSSYEQYFGPGTRLTVT.

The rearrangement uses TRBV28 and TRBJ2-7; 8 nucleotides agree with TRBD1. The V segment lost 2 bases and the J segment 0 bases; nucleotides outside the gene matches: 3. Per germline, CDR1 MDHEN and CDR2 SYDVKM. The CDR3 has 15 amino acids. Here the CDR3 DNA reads TGTGCCAGCAGTTTAGGGGGGACAGGCTCCTACGAGCAGTACTTC. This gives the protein CASSLGGTGSYEQYF.

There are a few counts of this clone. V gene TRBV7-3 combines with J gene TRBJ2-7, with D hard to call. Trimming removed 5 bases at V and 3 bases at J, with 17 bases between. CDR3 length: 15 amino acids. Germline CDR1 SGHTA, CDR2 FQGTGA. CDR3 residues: CASSPTGGSYYEQYF. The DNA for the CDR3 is TGTGCCAGCAGCCCAACGGGTGGCAGTTACTACGAGCAGTACTTC.

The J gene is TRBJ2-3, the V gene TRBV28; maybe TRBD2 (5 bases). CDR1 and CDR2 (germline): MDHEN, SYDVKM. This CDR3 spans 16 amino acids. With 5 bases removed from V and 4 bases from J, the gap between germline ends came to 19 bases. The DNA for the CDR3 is TGTGCCAGCAGTCCAAGCGGAACCTTCCGCGCAGATACGCAGTATTTT. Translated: CASSPSGTFRADTQYF.